A single sample is the source of the 9 T cell receptor beta chains below, sequenced in a study of T cell changes during pregnancy in multiple sclerosis. Here immunoSEQ multiplex PCR was the method, and the copy in TCRdb shows in-frame clones only, minus some. Of 90,000 or so clones listed, about 92% were seen once; the top ten hold roughly 1.4%. Sample: peripheral blood, taken in the first trimester of pregnancy. These receptors were collected from a female donor with multiple sclerosis, enrolled in a pregnancy study.

Written as DNA, the CDR3 is TGTGCCAGCAGTGAAGTCGAGATGCAGCCCCAGCATTTT. Its protein product is CASSEVEMQPQHF. This sequence joins TRBV2 and TRBJ1-5; D is undetermined. Trimming took off 1 base at V and 7 bases at J, with 8 bases between the two ends. CDR1 is SNHLY, CDR2 FYNNEI, per germline. The CDR3 spans 13 residues.

V and J are TRBV7-9 and TRBJ2-7; TRBD1 is a possible D gene (5 bases). V was clipped by 11 bases and J by 4 bases, with 12 bases between them. This CDR3 is built from 11 residues. Germline V gene sequence: CDR1 SEHNR, CDR2 FQNEAQ (reference sequence). CDR3 DNA sequence: TGTGCCGGGGTTGGGGCTTACGAGCAGTACTTC. Its protein is CAGVGAYEQYF.

This chain connects TRBV4-2 to TRBJ2-5, with 8 positions matching TRBD2. This CDR3 contains 15 residues. The germline V gene encodes CDR1 LGHNA and CDR2 YNFKEQ. J lost 5 bases, V lost 0 bases, and 5 bases had no gene match. The CDR3 loop is CASSQDRLARETQYF. In nucleotides, the CDR3 is TGTGCCAGCAGCCAAGATAGACTAGCGAGGGAGACCCAGTACTTC.

The chain is built from TRBV27 and TRBJ2-7; 11 nucleotides agree with TRBD2. The germline CDR1 and CDR2 sequences are MNHEY and SMNVEV (reference sequence). The CDR3 runs to 15 residues. V trimming: 5 bases; J trimming: 3 bases; junction bases outside the gene matches: 6. CDR3 protein: CASSPTSGSFYEQYF. DNA of the CDR3: TGTGCCAGCAGTCCAACTAGCGGGAGTTTCTACGAGCAGTACTTC.

This rearrangement joins TRBV27 to TRBJ2-2, with 8 bases lining up with TRBD2. V was clipped by 8 bases and J by 5 bases; unmatched bases: 4. The CDR3 extends over 13 amino acids. The germline CDR1 and CDR2 sequences are MNHEY and SMNVEV (reference sequence). The CDR3 bases are TGTGCCAGCGGGGCTAGCGGGACCGGGGAGCTGTTTTTT. It yields the protein CASGASGTGELFF.

The genes are TRBV27 and TRBJ2-2; 8 nucleotides align to TRBD1. With V trimmed by 7 bases and J by 7 bases, 14 bases remained unmatched. The germline gives CDR1 MNHEY, CDR2 SMNVEV (reference sequence). This CDR3 comprises 16 residues. CDR3 coding DNA: TGTGCCAGCAAATCAAGGGGCAGGGGGCTCGGCGGGGAGCTGTTTTTT. The encoded protein is CASKSRGRGLGGELFF.

The chain has TRBV14 and TRBJ2-5; the match to TRBD1 covers 8 bases. Germline CDR1 is SGHDN and CDR2 is FVKESK. V dropped 0 bases and J dropped 5; count of bases not matched to a gene: 5. There are 15 residues in the CDR3. The CDR3 here is CASSQDRQGRETQYF. CDR3 in DNA: TGTGCCAGCAGCCAAGATAGACAGGGGAGGGAGACCCAGTACTTC. Supplemented by reference TRBV14 and TRBJ2-5, the full variable domain reads EAGVTQFPSHSVIEKGQTVTLRCDPISGHDNLYWYRRVMGKEIKFLLHFVKESKQDESGMPNNRFLAERTGGTYSTLKVQPAELEDSGVYFCASSQDRQGRETQYFGPGTRLLVL.

V gene TRBV2 combines with J gene TRBJ1-1; 9 positions agree with TRBD1. V trimming: 10 bases; J trimming: 5 bases; junction bases outside the gene matches: 8. The germline CDR1 and CDR2 sequences are SNHLY and FYNNEI. CDR3 length: 13 amino acids. The CDR3 DNA reads TGTGCCACCTTCCACAGGGGGCTGACTGAAGCTTTCTTT. Its protein product is CATFHRGLTEAFF. The entire variable domain, with the rest obtained from reference TRBV2 and TRBJ1-1, is as follows: EPEVTQTPSHQVTQMGQEVILRCVPISNHLYFYWYRQILGQKVEFLVSFYNNEISEKSEIFDDQFSVERPDGSNFTLKIRSTKLEDSAMYFCATFHRGLTEAFFGQGTRLTVV.

The chain recombines TRBV11-2 with TRBJ2-6; D gene unclear. V was cut by 4 bases and J by 2 bases, with 15 bases left in between. Germline V CDR1 and CDR2: SGHAT, FQNNGV. This CDR3 has 17 residues. CDR3 bases: TGTGCCAGCAGCTCCCGATCTTTGAGTGCTGGGGCCAACGTCCTGACTTTC. Its translation: CASSSRSLSAGANVLTF.